One sample yielded the 27 T cell receptor beta chains listed below, sequenced in a study of T cells in Graves' hyperthyroidism and ophthalmopathy. Authors of the study amplified TCR beta CDR3 regions from RNA transcripts. The TCR CDR3 first-round RT-PCR relied on the HTBI primer set. TCRdb reprocessed the multiplex PCR reads with MiXCR, giving one entry per CDR3 protein. Here the sample spans some 270,000 distinct CDR3 sequences, approximately 15% being singletons. Sequenced sample: blood. The origin of the receptors is a woman between 40 and 50 years old with Graves' hyperthyroidism.

This clonotype was counted at least ten times. The rearrangement uses TRBV6-1 and TRBJ2-3, with 9 bases that match TRBD2. This CDR3 spans 17 amino acids. The J segment lost 2 bases and the V segment lost 10 bases, leaving 16 bases of the junction unmatched. Germline CDR1 and CDR2: MNHNS and SASEGT. This CDR3 is CATTGLATSYLTDTQYF. As DNA, the CDR3 is TGTGCCACCACGGGACTAGCAACCTCTTACCTCACAGATACGCAGTATTTT.

This clonotype appeared a few times. The chain links TRBV19 to TRBJ1-2; a weak D match, TRBD1 (6 bases). The CDR3 is 13 residues long. Trimming removed 5 bases from V and 9 bases from J, with 16 bases in between. Germline loops: CDR1 LNHDA, CDR2 SQIVND (reference sequence). CDR3 DNA: TGTGCCAGTAGTGCTACAGGGACTCTGCGCTACACCTTC. It specifies CASSATGTLRYTF.

At least ten counts were recorded for this clonotype. The J gene is TRBJ1-2, the V gene TRBV3-1, with no clear D. The CDR3 length is 14 residues. Germline assignment: CDR1 LGHDT and CDR2 YNNKEL (reference sequence). Trimming removed 6 bases at V and 3 bases at J, with 14 bases between. The CDR3 coding sequence is TGTGCCAGCAGGGGGTCCGAAGAATACTATGGCTACACCTTC. It is translated as CASRGSEEYYGYTF.

In the case of this clonotype: One base away lies a much larger clone, so this may be a sequencing read error. The chain employs TRBV19 and TRBJ1-2; weak D call: TRBD1 (5 bases). Germline CDR1 LNHDA, CDR2 SQIVND (reference sequence). This CDR3 is 13 amino acids long. CDR3 loop: CASSIPRDYGYIF. CDR3 sequence (DNA): TGTGCCAGTAGTATCCCCAGGGACTATGGCTACATCTTC.

This clonotype was counted between two and nine times. The V call is TRBV19, the J call TRBJ1-5; 10 bases are shared with TRBD1. This CDR3 contains 15 residues. After removal of 6 bases from V and 7 bases from J, the junction contained 9 bases not matched to a gene. Germline CDR1 and CDR2: LNHDA and SQIVND (reference sequence). The CDR3 DNA follows: TGTGCCAGTAGCTTCGACAGGGGGCCTCGGCAGCCCCAGCATTTT. Its translation: CASSFDRGPRQPQHF.

This clonotype was seen a handful of times. The genes are TRBV2 and TRBJ2-1; TRBD1 or TRBD2 may be the D gene (5 bases each). Deletions cut 3 bases from V and 8 bases from J, with 14 bases between. This CDR3 comprises 14 residues. Germline assignment: CDR1 SNHLY and CDR2 FYNNEI. The CDR3 region is CASSERGREDEQFF. CDR3 bases: TGTGCCAGCAGTGAGAGGGGTCGGGAAGATGAGCAGTTCTTC.

In its sample, this clonotype was seen many times. The chain joins TRBV6-1 to TRBJ1-2; 7 nucleotides agree with TRBD1. This CDR3 is 13 amino acids long. The J segment lost 7 bases and the V segment lost 7 bases, leaving 9 bases of the junction unmatched. CDR1 MNHNS and CDR2 SASEGT come from the germline V gene. The CDR3 DNA reads TGTGCCAGCACGCAAGGGGGCGGGAGTGGCTACACCTTC. The encoded protein is CASTQGGGSGYTF.

The chain has TRBV29-1 and TRBJ2-1, with 12 bases aligning to TRBD2. The length of the CDR3 is 14 residues. CDR1 SQVTM and CDR2 ANQGSEA come from the germline V gene. The junction had 6 bases not matched to a gene; V was cut back by 5 bases and J by 7 bases. CDR3 loop: CSVRTSGNRNEQFF. In DNA, the CDR3 is TGCAGCGTTCGGACTAGCGGGAATAGGAATGAGCAGTTCTTC.

V usage is TRBV28 and J usage is TRBJ2-4; 10 bases map to TRBD2. This CDR3 is built from 15 residues. CDR1 and CDR2 from the germline V gene are MDHEN and SYDVKM. V lost 9 bases, J lost 2 bases, and 7 bases stayed unmatched. The CDR3 bases are TGTGCCAGTATAAGCGGGAGGGGGACCAAAAACATTCAGTACTTC. This encodes CASISGRGTKNIQYF.

This clonotype appeared a few times. The chain combines TRBV7-9 with TRBJ2-6; unclear D gene. Between the trimmed V and J ends, which lost 6 bases and 0 bases, there was a span of 9 bases. Germline assignment: CDR1 SEHNR and CDR2 FQNEAQ (reference sequence). The CDR3 is 15 residues long. DNA for the CDR3: TGTGCCAGCAGTCCACCGAGCTCTGGGGCCAACGTCCTGACTTTC. It codes for CASSPPSSGANVLTF.

This clonotype was seen repeatedly, ten times or more. The chain employs TRBV7-9 and TRBJ2-1; the match to TRBD2 covers 14 bases. V lost 2 bases, J lost 5 bases, and 14 bases stayed unmatched. CDR1 and CDR2 (germline): SEHNR, FQNEAQ (reference sequence). This CDR3 contains 20 residues. For the CDR3, the DNA is TGTGCCAGCAGCTTAACCGGCGGACTAGCGGGAGGCCAGTCAAACAATGAGCAGTTCTTC. Protein sequence: CASSLTGGLAGGQSNNEQFF.

This clonotype was recorded many times. This chain uses TRBV20-1 with TRBJ2-3; D call uncertain. Germline V gene sequence: CDR1 DFQATT, CDR2 SNEGSKA (reference sequence). The CDR3 spans 13 residues. V dropped 1 base and J dropped 1 base, with 6 bases sitting between them. The CDR3 is CSARVGGTDTQYF. As DNA, the CDR3 is TGCAGTGCTAGAGTTGGTGGCACAGATACGCAGTATTTT.

The table lists this clonotype with many counts. The J gene is TRBJ1-2, the V gene TRBV6-1; D possibly corresponds to TRBD1 (6 bases). The germline CDR1 and CDR2 sequences are MNHNS and SASEGT. This CDR3 comprises 14 residues. V shed 5 bases and J shed 4 bases, with 14 bases lying between them. This chain's CDR3 is CASSPTRGLYGYTF. As DNA, the CDR3 is TGTGCCAGCAGTCCCACCAGGGGCCTCTATGGCTACACCTTC.

This clonotype appeared many times. The chain employs TRBV6-1 and TRBJ2-7, with 8 bases lining up with TRBD1. J gave up 2 bases and V 5 bases, and 5 bases lay outside the gene matches. The germline V gene encodes CDR1 MNHNS and CDR2 SASEGT. There are 14 residues in the CDR3. CDR3 protein: CASSTGTGPYEQYF. The CDR3, as DNA: TGTGCCAGCAGTACCGGGACAGGACCCTACGAGCAGTACTTC.

This clonotype has more than one count but fewer than ten. The chain recombines TRBV29-1 with TRBJ2-3, with TRBD2 matching 7 bases. CDR1 and CDR2 (germline): SQVTM, ANQGSEA. The CDR3 is made up of 13 amino acids. The V segment lost 2 bases and the J segment 5 bases; nucleotides outside the gene matches: 4. The CDR3 region has the DNA TGCAGCGTTGAACGCGGGAGTTTAGATACGCAGTATTTT. Translated: CSVERGSLDTQYF.

This clonotype was counted many times. One junction end does not reproduce the germline sequence, and a read error may be involved. CDR3 in amino acids: CASSQEASGYNEQFF. DNA of the CDR3: TGTGCCAGCAGTCAAGAGGCTAGTGGGTACAATGAGCAGTTCTTC. The chain employs TRBV4-2 and TRBJ2-1; D gene ambiguous. The germline V gene encodes CDR1 LGHNA and CDR2 YNFKEQ. The CDR3 covers 15 residues.

The CDR3 nucleotides read TGTGCCGCACAAACAGGGGCGTTCTATGGCTACACCTTC. This codes for CAAQTGAFYGYTF. The V and J genes are TRBV6-1 and TRBJ1-2; 7 nucleotides align to TRBD1. This CDR3 has 13 residues. Germline assignment: CDR1 MNHNS and CDR2 SASEGT. V trimming: 11 bases; J trimming: 4 bases; junction bases outside the gene matches: 10.

This clonotype was observed at least ten times. The rearrangement links TRBV7-9 to TRBJ2-1, with D possibly TRBD2 on 6 matching bases. V shed 1 base and J shed 8 bases, with 9 bases lying between them. The CDR3 is made up of 13 amino acids. Germline V CDR1 and CDR2: SEHNR, FQNEAQ (reference sequence). CDR3 residues: CASSLGGGDEQFF. The CDR3 coding sequence is TGTGCCAGCAGCTTAGGGGGCGGGGATGAGCAGTTCTTC.

This clonotype was observed at least ten times. The chain uses TRBV6-4 and TRBJ1-1; D remains ambiguous. The germline V gene encodes CDR1 MRHNA and CDR2 SNTAGT. CDR3 length: 13 residues. Trimming left V 2 bases short and J 5 bases short, with 9 bases between. The CDR3 is CASSDRVGTEAFF. CDR3 DNA: TGTGCCAGCAGTGACAGGGTCGGGACTGAAGCTTTCTTT.

CDR3 residues: CATSRAGTAQETQYF. CDR3 DNA sequence: TGTGCCACCAGCAGGGCCGGGACAGCCCAAGAGACCCAGTACTTC. The chain uses TRBV15 and TRBJ2-5, with TRBD1 matching over 7 bases. There are 15 residues in the CDR3. The V gene end was trimmed by 3 bases and the J gene end by 1 base; junction bases not matched to a gene: 5. Germline V gives CDR1 LNHNV, CDR2 YYDKDF (reference sequence). Full variable domain (outside the CDR3, taken from reference TRBV15 and TRBJ2-5): DAMVIQNPRYQVTQFGKPVTLSCSQTLNHNVMYWYQQKSSQAPKLLFHYYDKDFNNEADTPDNFQSRRPNTSFCFLDIRSPGLGDTAMYLCATSRAGTAQETQYFGPGTRLLVL.

This clonotype has ten or more counts. The chain combines TRBV6-1 with TRBJ2-7; 9 bases align to TRBD2. CDR3 size: 16 residues. Looked up from germline, CDR1 is MNHNS and CDR2 is SASEGT. V shed 8 bases and J 4 bases; nucleotides not matched to a gene: 15. CDR3 nucleotide sequence: TGTGCCAGCGGGCTGGGGCGCGGGAGGGTTGGGTACGAGCAGTACTTC. Translated, it gives CASGLGRGRVGYEQYF.

For this clonotype: One end of the junction is discordant with germline, which a read error may explain. The chain has TRBV20-1 and TRBJ2-2, with D possibly TRBD2 on 5 matching bases. CDR1 is DFQATT and CDR2 is SNEGSKA in the germline V gene (reference sequence). The CDR3 is made up of 12 amino acids. CDR3 protein: CSASGSSGVLFF. The DNA for the CDR3 is TGCAGTGCTTCCGGGTCCTCCGGGGTGCTGTTTTTT.

This clonotype was detected a few times. This sequence joins TRBV5-8 and TRBJ1-1; 7 positions agree with TRBD1. This CDR3 comprises 14 residues. The V gene's germline CDR1 is SGHTS and CDR2 YDEGEE. Trimming took 4 bases from V and 4 from J; bases not matched to a gene: 7. DNA for the CDR3: TGTGCCAGCAGCACAGACAGGGAATTCACTGAAGCTTTCTTT. Translated: CASSTDREFTEAFF.

CDR3 coding DNA: TGTGCCAGCAGTGATTGGACCTCCCATAATCAGCCCCAGCATTTT. As protein: CASSDWTSHNQPQHF. The gene calls are TRBV2 and TRBJ1-5, with D unclear. Germline CDR1 SNHLY, CDR2 FYNNEI. The CDR3 runs to 15 residues. The V and J ends lost 3 bases and 4 bases respectively, with 13 bases between them.

This clonotype was found many times. The CDR3 loop is CASSLLQGGEQYF. The CDR3 nucleotides read TGTGCCAGCAGTTTACTACAGGGCGGCGAGCAGTACTTC. The V call is TRBV27, the J call TRBJ2-7; a possible D gene is TRBD1 (6 bases). The CDR3 covers 13 residues. V lost 2 bases and J 6 bases, leaving 11 bases between the germline ends. CDR1 MNHEY and CDR2 SMNVEV come from the germline V gene (reference sequence).

The chain joins TRBV9 to TRBJ2-5; D remains unclear. Germline V gene lookup returns CDR1 SGDLS and CDR2 YYNGEE. The germline V and J ends were trimmed by 3 bases and 5 bases, with 8 bases remaining between them. This CDR3 comprises 12 residues. The CDR3 DNA follows: TGTGCCAGCAGCGGTTCCGCGGAGACCCAGTACTTC. Protein sequence: CASSGSAETQYF.

This clonotype was recorded a few times. This chain links TRBV5-1 with TRBJ2-6; D not certain. Germline V CDR1 and CDR2: SGHRS, YFSETQ. CDR3 size: 16 residues. The V gene lost 0 bases and the J gene lost 2 bases, with 9 bases spanning the gap. CDR3 in DNA: TGCGCCAGCAGCTTGGCCAGTGGGGCTGGGGCCAACGTCCTGACTTTC. The encoded protein is CASSLASGAGANVLTF.